This entry lists 10 T cell receptor beta chains sequenced from one sample in a study of response to subunit inactivated influenza vaccine. One entry per CDR3 protein results from TCRdb running MiXCR on the RT-PCR reads. This sample has approximately 500,000 distinct CDR3 sequences, with 12% to 15% found just once. Sequencing used PBMCs from blood, obtained 11 to 12 days after vaccination. The receptors come from a man aged 50 or older who received an inactivated influenza vaccine.

This clonotype was detected a few times. The chain couples TRBV10-3 to TRBJ2-1; 9 positions match TRBD2. V lost 11 bases and J lost 5; bases outside the gene matches: 10. CDR1 ENHRY and CDR2 SYGVKD come from the germline V gene. The CDR3 totals 14 residues. CDR3 bases: TGTGCCTCTAGGGGCGGGAGGGACGACAATGAGCAGTTCTTC. This sequence encodes CASRGGRDDNEQFF.

This clonotype was counted only a few times. This sequence joins TRBV7-2 and TRBJ2-3; D gene unclear. Between the trimmed V and J ends, which lost 0 bases and 1 base, there was a span of 17 bases. Germline assignment: CDR1 SGHTA and CDR2 FQGNSA. The CDR3 contains 18 residues. The CDR3, as DNA: TGTGCCAGCAGCTTAGCTCCCCCCACATCTTGGGGCACAGATACGCAGTATTTT. This sequence encodes CASSLAPPTSWGTDTQYF.

This clonotype was observed at least ten times. The V call is TRBV6-2 or TRBV6-3, the J call TRBJ2-7; TRBD1 aligns across 7 bases. Germline CDR1 MNHEY, CDR2 SVGEGT. The CDR3 spans 14 residues. Trimming at V came to 5 bases and at J to 5 bases, leaving 9 bases not matched to a gene. CDR3 protein: CASSNRQGRDEQYF. In DNA form, the CDR3 reads TGTGCCAGCAGTAACCGACAGGGACGGGACGAGCAGTACTTC.

This clonotype was found many times. CDR3 sequence (DNA): TGTGCCAGCAGCTTGCAGGGGACCGGGGAGCTGTTTTTT. Translated, it gives CASSLQGTGELFF. The V gene is TRBV3-1, the J gene TRBJ2-2; tentatively, D is TRBD1 (6 bases). V was cut by 5 bases and J by 5 bases, with 9 bases left in between. The CDR3 runs to 13 residues. CDR1 is LGHDT, CDR2 YNNKEL, per germline (reference sequence). Full variable domain (missing parts from reference TRBV3-1 and TRBJ2-2): DTAVSQTPKYLVTQMGNDKSIKCEQNLGHDTMYWYKQDSKKFLKIMFSYNNKELIINETVPNRFSPKSPDKAHLNLHINSLELGDSAVYFCASSLQGTGELFFGEGSRLTVL.

The table lists this clonotype with a count of one. This rearrangement joins TRBV18 to TRBJ2-7; D is possibly TRBD1 (5 bases). The germline V gene has CDR1 KGHSH and CDR2 LQKENI. Trimming removed 3 bases from V and 4 bases from J, with 13 bases in between. The CDR3 loop spans 14 amino acids. The CDR3: CASSPRPQVYEQYF. For the CDR3, the DNA is TGTGCCAGCTCACCCCGACCACAGGTGTACGAGCAGTACTTC.

This clonotype was observed many times. Here the CDR3 reads CASSSGTKSHEQFF. In nucleotides, the CDR3 is TGTGCCAGCAGCTCCGGGACCAAAAGCCATGAGCAGTTCTTC. The rearrangement joins TRBV11-2 to TRBJ2-1, with D perhaps TRBD1 or TRBD2 (5 bases each). V was shortened by 4 bases and J by 8 bases, with 15 bases between the two germline ends. The CDR3 totals 14 residues. Per the germline V gene, CDR1 is SGHAT and CDR2 is FQNNGV.

This clonotype was seen a few times. The J gene is TRBJ2-7, the V gene TRBV29-1, with 10 bases identical to TRBD2. The CDR3 totals 11 residues. CDR1 SQVTM and CDR2 ANQGSEA come from the germline V gene. V lost 7 bases, J lost 4 bases, and 1 base stayed unmatched. CDR3 sequence reads: CSALAGYEQYF. Here the CDR3 DNA reads TGCAGCGCACTAGCGGGATACGAGCAGTACTTC.

This clonotype was recorded a few times. This rearrangement joins TRBV4-2 to TRBJ2-7; 8 bases fit TRBD1. The CDR3 totals 16 residues. Germline CDR1 is LGHNA and CDR2 is YNFKEQ. Trimming removed 2 bases from V and 4 bases from J; junction bases left unmatched: 10. CDR3 DNA sequence: TGTGCCAGCAGCCAACCGACAGGGGTTTCAGCATACGAGCAGTACTTC. This codes for CASSQPTGVSAYEQYF.

This clonotype was seen repeatedly, ten times or more. The chain combines TRBV4-3 with TRBJ2-7, with D perhaps TRBD1 (7 bases). Germline CDR1 and CDR2: LGHNA and YSLEER. With 0 bases removed from V and 3 bases from J, the gap between germline ends came to 21 bases. This CDR3 contains 18 residues. CDR3 loop: CASSQDSLRTGLNYEQYF. The CDR3 DNA reads TGCGCCAGCAGCCAAGATTCCCTACGGACAGGACTAAACTACGAGCAGTACTTC.

The chain carries TRBV5-1 and TRBJ2-4; 9 positions agree with TRBD1. Germline assignment: CDR1 SGHRS and CDR2 YFSETQ. CDR3 length: 15 residues. V trimming: 2 bases; J trimming: 7 bases; junction bases outside the gene matches: 7. The CDR3 DNA follows: TGCGCCAGCAGCTTCGAACAGGGGGCGACTAACATTCAGTACTTC. It specifies CASSFEQGATNIQYF.